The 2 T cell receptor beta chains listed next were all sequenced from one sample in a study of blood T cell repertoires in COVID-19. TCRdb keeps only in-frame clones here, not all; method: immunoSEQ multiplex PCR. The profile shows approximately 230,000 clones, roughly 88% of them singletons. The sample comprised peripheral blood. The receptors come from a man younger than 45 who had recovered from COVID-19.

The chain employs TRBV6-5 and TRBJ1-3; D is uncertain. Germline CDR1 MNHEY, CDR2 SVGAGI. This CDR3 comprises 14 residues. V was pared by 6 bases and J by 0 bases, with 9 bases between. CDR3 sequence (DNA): TGTGCCAGCAGGGCCCGATTCTCTGGAAACACCATATATTTT. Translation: CASRARFSGNTIYF.

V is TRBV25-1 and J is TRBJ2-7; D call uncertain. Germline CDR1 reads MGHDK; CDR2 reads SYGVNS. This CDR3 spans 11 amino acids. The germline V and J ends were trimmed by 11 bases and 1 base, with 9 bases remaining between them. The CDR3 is CASSLSYEQYF. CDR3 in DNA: TGTGCCTCCAGTTTATCCTACGAGCAGTACTTC.